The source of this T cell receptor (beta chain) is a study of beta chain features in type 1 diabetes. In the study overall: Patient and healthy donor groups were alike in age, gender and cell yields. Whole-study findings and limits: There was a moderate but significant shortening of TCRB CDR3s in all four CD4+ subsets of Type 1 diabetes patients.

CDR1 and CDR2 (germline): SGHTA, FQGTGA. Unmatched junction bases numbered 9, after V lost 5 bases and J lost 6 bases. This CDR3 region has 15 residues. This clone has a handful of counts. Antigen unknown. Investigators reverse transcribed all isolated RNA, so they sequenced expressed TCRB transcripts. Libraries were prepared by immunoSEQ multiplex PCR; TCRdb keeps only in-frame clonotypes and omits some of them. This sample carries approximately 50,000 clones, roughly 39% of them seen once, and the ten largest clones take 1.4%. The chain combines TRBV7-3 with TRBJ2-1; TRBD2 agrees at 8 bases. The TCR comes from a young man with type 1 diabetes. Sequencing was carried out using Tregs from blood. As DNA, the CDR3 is TGTGCCAGCAGCCCGGACAGCGGGAGCCTCAATGAGCAGTTCTTC. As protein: CASSPDSGSLNEQFF. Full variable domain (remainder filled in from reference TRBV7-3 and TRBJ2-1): GAGVSQTPSNKVTEKGKYVELRCDPISGHTALYWYRQSLGQGPEFLIYFQGTGAADDSGLPNDRFFAVRPEGSVSTLKIQRTERGDSAVYLCASSPDSGSLNEQFFGPGTRLTVL.